Included here is one TCR beta chain sequence, with context. Antigen specificity is unknown. Sample time point: cycle 4 day 1 (C4D1), after 5 to 7 weeks of nivolumab. All patients relapsed after autologous stem cell transplantation, and brentuximab vedotin exposure varied. Using immunoSEQ multiplex PCR, the repertoire was profiled, and TCRdb retains in-frame clones only, with some absent. Found here are around 90,000 clones, around four fifths of them singletons; the top ten hold approximately 9%. The data derive from a study of PD-1 blockade in classical Hodgkin lymphoma. Study-level findings and limits: Excluded were patients who started nivolumab under 1 year after ASCT, a group that had lower diversity.

Losses at the gene ends were 6 bases for V and 5 bases for J; bases not matched to a gene: 8. In germline, CDR1 is SNHLY, CDR2 FYNNEI. The CDR3 contains 14 residues. The sample was peripheral blood mononuclear cells (PBMCs), taken before the fourth cycle of nivolumab. The rearrangement uses TRBV2 and TRBJ1-2; 8 bases map to TRBD1. The receptor was derived from a human donor with classical Hodgkin lymphoma. CDR3 sequence reads: CASRPDRGGYGYTF. The CDR3 region has the DNA TGTGCCAGCAGACCCGACAGGGGCGGATATGGCTACACCTTC.